Sequencing of this T cell receptor (beta chain) was carried out in a study of neurological immune-mediated disorders. TCRdb re-derived calls from the 5' RACE reads in MiXCR, one entry per CDR3 protein. The sample carries 87,000 or so distinct CDR3 sequences, roughly 3.5% recorded once. The CDR3 consists of 15 residues. From germline, CDR1 is SGHTA and CDR2 FQGTGA. Trimming shortened V by 2 bases and J by 1 base, and 12 bases separated the two germline ends. This clonotype was seen repeatedly, ten times or more. Its antigen is undetermined. Findings and limits, study-wide: Across subjects, expanded clones had no CDR3 amino acid sequences in common, pointing to private repertoires in all groups. Multiple sclerosis, the disease with the least TCR clonal expansion, fell below healthy controls, whereas HTLV-1-associated myelopathy showed the most.

This TCR was recovered from a woman aged 45-60 years with multiple sclerosis. The chain employs TRBV7-3 and TRBJ2-7, with D hard to call. Sequencing input: PBMCs. The CDR3 DNA is TGTGCCAGCAGCTTACACTCTGGCAGATCCTACGAGCAGTACTTC. Protein sequence: CASSLHSGRSYEQYF.